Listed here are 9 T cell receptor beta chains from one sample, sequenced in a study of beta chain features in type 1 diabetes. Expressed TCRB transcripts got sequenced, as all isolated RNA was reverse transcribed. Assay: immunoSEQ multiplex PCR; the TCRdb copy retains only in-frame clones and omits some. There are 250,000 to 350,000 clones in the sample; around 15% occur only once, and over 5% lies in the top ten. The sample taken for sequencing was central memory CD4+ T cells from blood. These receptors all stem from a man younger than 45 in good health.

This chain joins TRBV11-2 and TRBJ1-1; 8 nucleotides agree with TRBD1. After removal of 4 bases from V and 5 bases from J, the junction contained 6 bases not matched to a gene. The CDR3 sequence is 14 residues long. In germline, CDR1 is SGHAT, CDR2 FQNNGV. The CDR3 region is CASSSQGVGTEAFF. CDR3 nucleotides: TGTGCCAGCAGCTCACAGGGGGTAGGGACTGAAGCTTTCTTT.

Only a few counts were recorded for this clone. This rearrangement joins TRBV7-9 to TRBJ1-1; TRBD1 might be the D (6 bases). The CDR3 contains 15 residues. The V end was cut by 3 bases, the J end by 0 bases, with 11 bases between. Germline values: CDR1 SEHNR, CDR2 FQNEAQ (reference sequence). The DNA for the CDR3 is TGTGCCAGCAGCTTGAATGGGGGCATGAACACTGAAGCTTTCTTT. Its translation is CASSLNGGMNTEAFF.

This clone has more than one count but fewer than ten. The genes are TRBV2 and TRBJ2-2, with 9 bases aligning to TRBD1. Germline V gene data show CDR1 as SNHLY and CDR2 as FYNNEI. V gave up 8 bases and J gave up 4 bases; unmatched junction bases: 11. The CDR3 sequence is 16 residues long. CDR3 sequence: CASAEQGTGSTGELFF. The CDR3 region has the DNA TGTGCCAGCGCAGAACAGGGGACAGGGTCCACCGGGGAGCTGTTTTTT.

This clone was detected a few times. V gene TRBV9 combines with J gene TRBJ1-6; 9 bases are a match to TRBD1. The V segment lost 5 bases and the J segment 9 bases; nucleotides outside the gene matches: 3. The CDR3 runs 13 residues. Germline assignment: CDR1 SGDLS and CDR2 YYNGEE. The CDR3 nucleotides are TGTGCCAGCAGTGGGGACAGGGTTTCACCCCTCCACTTT. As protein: CASSGDRVSPLHF.

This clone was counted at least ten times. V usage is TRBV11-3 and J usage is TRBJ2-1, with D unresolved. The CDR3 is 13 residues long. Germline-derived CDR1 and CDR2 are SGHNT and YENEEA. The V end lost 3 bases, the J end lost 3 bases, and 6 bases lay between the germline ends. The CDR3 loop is CASSLTLYNEQFF. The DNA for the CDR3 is TGTGCCAGCAGCTTGACCCTCTACAATGAGCAGTTCTTC.

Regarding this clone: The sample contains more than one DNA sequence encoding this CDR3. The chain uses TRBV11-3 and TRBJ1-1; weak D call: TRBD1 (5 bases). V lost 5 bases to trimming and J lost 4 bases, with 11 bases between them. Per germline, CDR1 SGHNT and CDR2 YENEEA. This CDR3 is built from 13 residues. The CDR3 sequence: CASSLGTGTEAFF. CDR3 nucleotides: TGTGCCAGCAGCCTTGGGACGGGCACTGAAGCTTTCTTT.

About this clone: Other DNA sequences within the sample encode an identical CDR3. The CDR3 spells CASSLAGDSTDTQYF. The CDR3 nucleotides read TGTGCCAGCAGCTTAGCGGGGGACAGCACAGATACGCAGTATTTT. The chain employs TRBV7-2 and TRBJ2-3; the D call may be TRBD1 or TRBD2 (5 bases each). This CDR3 contains 15 residues. Germline values: CDR1 SGHTA, CDR2 FQGNSA. The V gene lost 0 bases and the J gene lost 0 bases, with 7 bases spanning the gap.

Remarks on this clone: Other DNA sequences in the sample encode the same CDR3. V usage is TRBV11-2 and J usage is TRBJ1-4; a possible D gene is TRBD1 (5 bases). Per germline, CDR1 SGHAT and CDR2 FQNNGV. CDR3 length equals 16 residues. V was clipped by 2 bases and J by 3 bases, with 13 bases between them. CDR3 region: CASSLQSGLANEKLFF. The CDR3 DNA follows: TGTGCCAGCAGCTTACAGTCGGGGCTTGCTAATGAAAAACTGTTTTTT.

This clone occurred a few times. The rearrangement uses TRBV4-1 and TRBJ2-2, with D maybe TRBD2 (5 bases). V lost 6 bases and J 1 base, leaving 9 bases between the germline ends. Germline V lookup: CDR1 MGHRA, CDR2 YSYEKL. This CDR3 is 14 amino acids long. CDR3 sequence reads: CASRQRGNTGELFF. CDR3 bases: TGCGCCAGCAGACAACGGGGGAACACCGGGGAGCTGTTTTTT.